Following are 7 T cell receptor beta chains from one sample sequenced in a study of chemoradiotherapy in HPV16-positive cancers. Profiling relied on immunoSEQ multiplex PCR, and the TCRdb table lists in-frame clones only, not all of them. In the table there are approximately 9,300 clones, around 88% of which are singletons. Sample: blood, taken from a patient who underwent chemoradiotherapy. Receptors originate from a human donor with HPV-associated anogenital cancer.

The CDR3 coding sequence is TGTGCCAGCAGCCAAGACAGGGGGACAGATACGCAGTATTTT. It is translated as CASSQDRGTDTQYF. J is TRBJ2-3 and V is TRBV14; 7 positions match TRBD1. CDR1 SGHDN and CDR2 FVKESK come from the germline V gene. V shed 0 bases, J shed 3 bases, and the junction held 0 bases outside the gene matches. The length of the CDR3 is 14 residues. Filled out from reference TRBV14 and TRBJ2-3, the complete variable domain reads EAGVTQFPSHSVIEKGQTVTLRCDPISGHDNLYWYRRVMGKEIKFLLHFVKESKQDESGMPNNRFLAERTGGTYSTLKVQPAELEDSGVYFCASSQDRGTDTQYFGPGTRLTVL.

This clone was seen once. This CDR3 is CASSLGQGDYGYTF. The DNA for the CDR3 is TGTGCCAGCAGCCTTGGACAGGGGGACTATGGCTACACCTTC. This chain joins TRBV11-2 and TRBJ1-2, with TRBD1 matching 10 bases. V lost 5 bases, J lost 3 bases, and 3 bases stayed unmatched. The CDR3 has 14 residues. Germline CDR1 SGHAT, CDR2 FQNNGV.

The CDR3 DNA follows: TGTGCCAGCAGACGGGGGTGGGGTCATGAGCAGTTCTTC. Translating it yields CASRRGWGHEQFF. V usage is TRBV6-1 and J usage is TRBJ2-1; D might be TRBD2 (6 bases). Germline CDR1 reads MNHNS; CDR2 reads SASEGT. Trimming shortened V by 6 bases and J by 8 bases, and 14 bases separated the two germline ends. The CDR3 is 13 amino acids.

The rearrangement uses TRBV7-2 and TRBJ2-1; D may match TRBD1 or TRBD2 (7 bases each). V was cut by 5 bases and J by 6 bases, with 17 bases left in between. The CDR3 is 15 residues long. CDR1 SGHTA and CDR2 FQGNSA come from the germline V gene. In DNA, the CDR3 is TGTGCCAGCAGCGACGCCAGGGGGGGTCTCAATGAGCAGTTCTTC. Protein: CASSDARGGLNEQFF.

About this clone itself: Other DNA sequences in the sample encode the same CDR3. This rearrangement joins TRBV20-1 to TRBJ2-7; TRBD2 is a possible D gene (6 bases). Per the germline V gene, CDR1 is DFQATT and CDR2 is SNEGSKA (reference sequence). This CDR3 has 11 residues. The V end was cut by 6 bases, the J end by 3 bases, with 9 bases between. The CDR3 loop reads CSAREVYEQYF. Written as DNA, the CDR3 is TGCAGTGCCAGGGAGGTCTACGAGCAGTACTTC.

As to this clone: Other nucleotide sequences from this sample produce the same CDR3. The chain couples TRBV18 to TRBJ2-7; TRBD2 matches 8 bases. CDR1 is KGHSH, CDR2 LQKENI, per germline. CDR3 length: 13 residues. V was clipped by 6 bases and J by 3 bases; unmatched bases: 4. The chain's CDR3 is CASSPGLGYEQYF. The DNA for the CDR3 is TGTGCCAGCTCGCCGGGACTAGGCTACGAGCAGTACTTC.

This rearrangement joins TRBV30 to TRBJ2-7, with TRBD2 as a possible D gene (6 bases). This CDR3 contains 15 residues. V lost 3 bases and J 2 bases, leaving 17 bases between the germline ends. The germline V gene encodes CDR1 GTSNPN and CDR2 SVGIG (reference sequence). The CDR3 here is CAWRSAGRYPYEQYF. The CDR3 nucleotides are TGTGCCTGGAGAAGTGCGGGGCGATACCCCTACGAGCAGTACTTC.